One TCR beta chain is described in this entry. This clone has only one observation. Its antigen specificity is not known. Base quality data are lacking; no much larger clone is found one base away. The receptor library was made with the immunoSEQ multiplex PCR assay. In the source study's methods: To diagnose cytomegalovirus status from the catalog of TCR beta chain sequences, a statistical classification framework was built. TCRdb mirrors the immuneACCESS table, restricted to in-frame sequences. Some clones are absent from its copies; in checked studies, under half trace to an unresolved V gene, and the reason for the others is unknown. That table furnishes V, J and clone size, whereas the DNA furnished D and trimming. The sample yields 100,000 to 150,000 clones; roughly 95% were counted once. The ten top clones hold 1.7% of the sample. This sample was taken from a study of cytomegalovirus exposure and HLA in healthy donors (dated by TCRdb to the late 2010s). As for the study more broadly: The 500 to 700 repertoires of the first cohort and the roughly 120 validation repertoires were produced on the same platform, according to a later analysis. The study aimed to test whether signatures of past pathogen exposure could be identified by cataloging public T cell receptors. Besides the first cohort of 550 to 750 subjects, a separate validation cohort made up of roughly 120 different subjects was used. To predict cytomegalovirus infection status, the study brought together high-throughput TCR immunosequencing, statistical association of individual TCRs with disease status, and machine learning.

Trimming accounts for 4 bases at V and 5 bases at J, while the number of junction bases matched to no gene is 7. Including the terminal cysteine and phenylalanine, the CDR3 comprises 15 residues. The retained sequence is limited to the CDR3, 45 bases, with the frame set at the first base. The CDR1 and CDR2 encoded by the germline V gene are MDHEN and SYDVKM. Results the study describes overall, beyond this receptor: In the study, approximately 160 TCR beta chains were listed as associated with cytomegalovirus. In both the original and validation cohorts, the classifier was reported to diagnose cytomegalovirus status with high specificity and sensitivity. Of the cluster scores, roughly 95% were above 0 in a later analysis, which found that TCRs clustered in the first cohort also tended to co-occur in the 120 validation repertoires. Across donors, most TCR sequences were observed very rarely, whereas some public TCRs were present in many individuals. All 130 or so repertoires were used to score co-occurrence in the validation cohort in a later analysis, because that analysis had no HLA typing for the cohort. According to the authors, the approach could potentially be generalized to other disease states and immunological phenotypes. A few of the identified cytomegalovirus-associated TCR beta chains were confirmed in vitro to be specific for cytomegalovirus antigens.

The donors were included in the validation cohort of around 120 subjects, a group kept apart from the approximately 700-subject first cohort. Material: PBMCs. Recombination joined TRBV28 with TRBJ2-1; TRBD1 aligns with 8 central bases. This TCR came from a man between 18 and 35 years old in good health and CMV-seronegative. The CDR3 region has the sequence CASSYTGGGHNEQFF. The nucleotide sequence is TGTGCCAGCAGTTACACAGGGGGAGGACACAATGAGCAGTTCTTC. The variable domain in full, with residues beyond the CDR3 obtained from the reference TRBV28 and TRBJ2-1 genes, is DVKVTQSSRYLVKRTGEKVFLECVQDMDHENMFWYRQDPGLGLRLIYFSYDVKMKEKGDIPEGYSVSREKKERFSLILESASTNQTSMYLCASSYTGGGHNEQFFGPGTRLTVL.